There are many counts of the clone carrying this TCR beta chain. Its antigen is not identified. The CDR3 is made up of 11 amino acids. The V end lost 3 bases, the J end lost 10 bases, and 9 bases lay between the germline ends. Germline V gene lookup returns CDR1 WNHNN and CDR2 SYGVQD (reference sequence). The data stem from a study of breast tumors, draining lymph nodes, adjacent tissues. A single record per CDR3 protein comes from TCRdb applying MiXCR to the multiplex PCR reads. The repertoire consists of roughly 100,000 distinct CDR3 sequences, with around 30% occurring once and the leading ten covering 4.5% to 7%. Study observations and caveats: That most tumor T cells come from lymph nodes remained unproven. Compared with basal-like, luminal-like tumors shared significantly more repertoire with nontumor tissue. Tumor TCR diversity was below lymph nodes but above nontumor tissue. Most tumor T cells seemingly derive from lymph node, then expand in tumor.

Breast cancer patients provided tissue from their axillary draining lymph nodes. Sequenced input: axillary lymph node tissue. The sequence was collected from a female donor with breast cancer. Some clones in this sample may be carry-over from other donors' samples. The V and J genes are TRBV10-1 and TRBJ1-2; D remains unclear. CDR3 amino acids: CASSDPSVYTF. The CDR3 bases are TGCGCCAGCAGTGATCCCTCGGTCTACACCTTC.